This T cell receptor (beta chain) stems from a study of T cells in Graves' hyperthyroidism and ophthalmopathy. Study-wide background: Peripheral blood draws took place at initial diagnosis, ahead of any treatment.

Germline V CDR1 and CDR2: MDHEN, SYDVKM. V was shortened by 3 bases and J by 2 bases, with 17 bases between the two germline ends. The CDR3 sequence is 17 residues long. The PBMCs were sourced from fresh peripheral blood (approximately 10 ml). The TCR beta CDR3 regions underwent amplification using RNA transcripts as the source. TCR CDR3 regions were first amplified by RT-PCR with HTBI primers. TCRdb ran MiXCR on the multiplex PCR reads and lists one entry per CDR3 protein. Among more than 350,000 distinct CDR3 sequences listed, about 15% were seen once. The specimen sequenced was blood. The clonotype comes from a woman between 55 and 75 years old with Graves' ophthalmopathy. The chain has TRBV28 and TRBJ1-3; D remains unclear. The CDR3 loop is CASSFHIPRGTGNTIYF. The CDR3 coding sequence is TGTGCCAGCAGTTTCCACATCCCTCGAGGCACTGGAAACACCATATATTTT.